This T cell receptor (beta chain) was sequenced in a study of blood T cells in healthy people across ages. A few counts support this clonotype. Its antigen is currently unknown. Combining a sample-barcoded 5' primer with a J-beta primer mix, a second PCR ran for about 6 to 12 cycles. MiXCR was run by TCRdb on the 5' RACE reads, yielding one entry per CDR3 protein. The sample includes about 1.6 million distinct CDR3 sequences, about 31% of them seen just once. The V gene lost 9 bases and the J gene lost 12 bases, with 26 bases spanning the gap. This CDR3 has 14 residues. Germline CDR1 reads KGHDR; CDR2 reads SFDVKD. Overall study results and limits: Naive CD4+ cells and diversity were both higher in long-lived donors than in aged donors.

The chain carries TRBV24-1 and TRBJ2-7, with D possibly called TRBD1 or TRBD2 (5 bases each). The clonotype comes from a woman in her twenties or thirties in good health. The sequencing sample was made of blood. This CDR3 is CATQEGLTSYDGYF. Here the CDR3 DNA reads TGTGCCACCCAAGAGGGGCTTACATCCTACGATGGGTACTTC.